Shown below are 24 T cell receptor beta chains from a single sample sequenced in a study of memory CD4+ T cells and cytomegalovirus serostatus. Single viable CD3+CD4+CD8-CD45RO+ cells were sorted as the memory CD4+ T cells. TCRdb's table, derived via immunoSEQ multiplex PCR, lists solely in-frame clones and lacks some. The sample shows some 67,000 clones, approximately 80% of them seen only once. Material for sequencing was memory CD4+ T cells from blood. Receptors were obtained from an adult in good health and CMV-seropositive.

The V gene is TRBV5-1, the J gene TRBJ2-5; D possibly uses TRBD1 or TRBD2 (6 bases each). This CDR3 spans 16 amino acids. Trimming cost V 0 bases and J 0 bases, with 12 bases left between them. Looked up from germline, CDR1 is SGHRS and CDR2 is YFSETQ. Here the CDR3 DNA reads TGCGCCAGCAGCTTGGGGTCGGGGGCAAACCAAGAGACCCAGTACTTC. It translates to CASSLGSGANQETQYF. Supplemented by reference TRBV5-1 and TRBJ2-5, the full variable domain reads KAGVTQTPRYLIKTRGQQVTLSCSPISGHRSVSWYQQTPGQGLQFLFEYFSETQRNKGNFPGRFSGRQFSNSRSEMNVSTLELGDSALYLCASSLGSGANQETQYFGPGTRLLVL.

This chain links TRBV11-2 with TRBJ1-1; D remains unclear. The CDR3 totals 16 residues. V dropped 5 bases and J dropped 0 bases, with 16 bases sitting between them. Germline lookup yields CDR1 SGHAT and CDR2 FQNNGV. The CDR3 nucleotides are TGTGCCAGCAGCCAGACAACCGGACGGATGAACACTGAAGCTTTCTTT. Its protein is CASSQTTGRMNTEAFF.

V is TRBV9 and J is TRBJ2-7, with 7 bases fitting TRBD1. The CDR3 is 12 residues long. Germline V gene sequence: CDR1 SGDLS, CDR2 YYNGEE. The V segment lost 0 bases and the J segment 12 bases; nucleotides outside the gene matches: 6. The CDR3: CASSVATGEAYF. In DNA, the CDR3 is TGTGCCAGCAGCGTAGCTACAGGGGAAGCGTACTTC.

V gene TRBV11-3 combines with J gene TRBJ2-2; D is unresolved. The V gene's germline CDR1 is SGHNT and CDR2 YENEEA. The ends were cut back, 1 base at V and 4 bases at J, with 16 bases in the middle. The CDR3 contains 17 residues. CDR3 in amino acids: CASSLGPRGAGTGELFF. The CDR3 DNA reads as TGTGCCAGCAGCTTAGGCCCTCGAGGCGCCGGCACCGGGGAGCTGTTTTTT.

The chain combines TRBV28 with TRBJ1-5, with TRBD1 matching 7 bases. Trimming at V came to 5 bases and at J to 2 bases, leaving 3 bases not matched to a gene. From germline, CDR1 is MDHEN and CDR2 SYDVKM. This CDR3 region has 14 residues. The CDR3 DNA is TGTGCCAGCAGTAGAGGGGGCGGCAATCAGCCCCAGCATTTT. It codes for CASSRGGGNQPQHF.

V gene TRBV28 combines with J gene TRBJ2-1; TRBD2 matches at 9 bases. CDR1 is MDHEN, CDR2 SYDVKM, per germline. This CDR3 is built from 16 residues. Germline trimming cut 5 bases from V and 6 bases from J; bases unmatched to any gene: 11. As DNA, the CDR3 is TGTGCCAGCAGTCCCCCTACGGTAGCGGGAGTCAATGAGCAGTTCTTC. This codes for CASSPPTVAGVNEQFF.

The genes are TRBV28 and TRBJ2-2, with 10 nucleotides matching TRBD2. The CDR3 is 16 amino acids. The V segment lost 2 bases and the J segment 2 bases; nucleotides outside the gene matches: 2. Germline lookup yields CDR1 MDHEN and CDR2 SYDVKM. For the CDR3, the DNA is TGTGCCAGCAGTTTAAGCGGGAGGGGTAACACCGGGGAGCTGTTTTTT. Amino acid sequence: CASSLSGRGNTGELFF.

The V call is TRBV5-1, the J call TRBJ2-5; D may be TRBD2 (6 bases). Germline-derived CDR1 and CDR2 are SGHRS and YFSETQ. Between the trimmed V and J ends, which lost 4 bases and 5 bases, there was a span of 15 bases. CDR3 size: 14 residues. CDR3 bases: TGCGCCAGCAGCGGAAGGCAGGCGGGGGAGACCCAGTACTTC. It is translated as CASSGRQAGETQYF.

The chain has TRBV2 and TRBJ2-3; the D gene could be TRBD1 or TRBD2 (5 bases each). Germline CDR1 reads SNHLY; CDR2 reads FYNNEI. The ends were cut back, 8 bases at V and 6 bases at J, with 15 bases in the middle. The CDR3 consists of 13 residues. DNA for the CDR3: TGTGCCAGCGGGGACGGAGCATCTGATACGCAGTATTTT. This translates into CASGDGASDTQYF. The full variable domain, rest sourced from reference TRBV2 and TRBJ2-3, is EPEVTQTPSHQVTQMGQEVILRCVPISNHLYFYWYRQILGQKVEFLVSFYNNEISEKSEIFDDQFSVERPDGSNFTLKIRSTKLEDSAMYFCASGDGASDTQYFGPGTRLTVL.

The chain links TRBV7-3 to TRBJ1-5; 9 bases align to TRBD1. Germline lookup yields CDR1 SGHTA and CDR2 FQGTGA. The junction had 20 bases not matched to a gene; V was cut back by 5 bases and J by 9 bases. The CDR3 sequence is 18 residues long. The DNA for the CDR3 is TGTGCCAGCAGCCCGGACCTAGGGGGTGGACAGGGGCAGGGGCCCCAGCATTTT. Translating it yields CASSPDLGGGQGQGPQHF.

This chain links TRBV28 with TRBJ2-5, with 9 bases lining up with TRBD2. From germline, CDR1 is MDHEN and CDR2 SYDVKM. Trimming cost V 4 bases and J 6 bases; bases outside gene matches: 6. The CDR3 sequence is 14 residues long. Here the CDR3 reads CASSSAGGGKTQYF. The DNA of the CDR3 is TGTGCCAGCAGTTCAGCGGGAGGAGGAAAGACCCAGTACTTC.

The V and J genes are TRBV4-2 and TRBJ2-5; D gene unclear. Trimming stripped 0 bases from V and 9 bases from J, with 14 bases between. The germline gives CDR1 LGHNA, CDR2 YNFKEQ. The CDR3 spans 14 residues. This chain's CDR3 is CASSQDWAEGAQYF. The CDR3 bases are TGTGCCAGCAGCCAAGATTGGGCAGAAGGAGCCCAGTACTTC.

Note on this clone: The junction does not match germline at one end; this may be a read error. The CDR3 nucleotides are TGTGCCAGCAGCCAAGGACTAGCCTTCCTCGTCTTC. It is translated as CASSQGLAFLVF. This rearrangement joins TRBV7-9 to TRBJ2-7; 8 nucleotides align to TRBD2. This CDR3 contains 12 residues. From germline, CDR1 is SEHNR and CDR2 FQNEAQ (reference sequence). The whole variable domain, remainder taken from reference TRBV7-9 and TRBJ2-7, is DTGVSQNPRHKITKRGQNVTFRCDPISEHNRLYWYRQTLGQGPEFLTYFQNEAQLEKSRLLSDRFSAERPKGSFSTLEIQRTEQGDSAMYLCASSQGLAFLVFGPGTRLTVT.

The chain uses TRBV19 and TRBJ1-5; D ambiguous. Deletions cut 0 bases from V and 7 bases from J, with 16 bases between. The CDR3 is 16 residues long. Germline CDR1 is LNHDA and CDR2 is SQIVND (reference sequence). The CDR3 DNA follows: TGTGCCAGTAGTATAGAAGGAGGTCTCAACGGGCAGCCCCAGCATTTT. This gives the protein CASSIEGGLNGQPQHF.

This chain uses TRBV7-6 with TRBJ2-1; 7 bases fit TRBD2. From germline, CDR1 is SGHVS and CDR2 FNYEAQ. The ends lost 1 base at V and 9 bases at J; junction bases unmatched: 12. The CDR3 runs to 16 residues. Here the CDR3 DNA reads TGTGCCAGCAGCTTAGAAGCGGGGAACCCACCGGGTGAGCAGTTCTTC. This codes for CASSLEAGNPPGEQFF.

The chain employs TRBV18 and TRBJ2-5, with 7 nucleotides matching TRBD2. The V and J ends lost 2 bases and 5 bases, in that order; junction bases with no gene match: 11. The germline gives CDR1 KGHSH, CDR2 LQKENI. CDR3 length: 16 amino acids. The CDR3 region has the DNA TGTGCCAGCTCACCAGGTTACGCTAGCGGAGGGGAGACCCAGTACTTC. Encoded protein: CASSPGYASGGETQYF.

The sample holds a few counts of this clone. The chain uses TRBV5-1 and TRBJ1-3; no reliable D call. The CDR3 runs 15 residues. V was clipped by 1 base and J by 1 base, with 9 bases between them. Germline V gene sequence: CDR1 SGHRS, CDR2 YFSETQ. CDR3 sequence reads: CASSLTRASGNTIYF. CDR3 in DNA: TGCGCCAGCAGCTTGACCCGGGCGTCTGGAAACACCATATATTTT.

This clone was counted only a few times. The chain is built from TRBV7-9 and TRBJ1-6; D might be TRBD1 (5 bases). V gave up 0 bases and J gave up 6 bases, with 6 bases separating them. Per the germline V gene, CDR1 is SEHNR and CDR2 is FQNEAQ (reference sequence). CDR3 size: 14 residues. CDR3 coding DNA: TGTGCCAGCAGCTTAGCAGGGGCTAATTCACCCCTCCACTTT. This codes for CASSLAGANSPLHF.

The rearrangement links TRBV27 to TRBJ1-1, with 8 bases identical to TRBD1. Germline lookup yields CDR1 MNHEY and CDR2 SMNVEV (reference sequence). The CDR3 consists of 18 residues. The V segment lost 5 bases and the J segment 7 bases; nucleotides outside the gene matches: 21. The CDR3 region is CASSLQLDRGGGKVEAFF. DNA of the CDR3: TGTGCCAGCAGTCTACAACTAGACAGGGGAGGTGGCAAGGTTGAAGCTTTCTTT.

This clone was seen a single time. This chain joins TRBV11-2 and TRBJ2-5; the D gene could be TRBD1 or TRBD2 (5 bases each). Germline V gene lookup returns CDR1 SGHAT and CDR2 FQNNGV. This CDR3 comprises 15 residues. V lost 1 base and J 0 bases, leaving 9 bases between the germline ends. Here the CDR3 reads CASSLGGTDQETQYF. CDR3 sequence (DNA): TGTGCCAGCAGCTTAGGGGGGACGGACCAAGAGACCCAGTACTTC.

With regard to this clone: At one boundary the junction diverges from the germline segment, which might be a read error. V usage is TRBV7-7 and J usage is TRBJ2-1, with D perhaps matching TRBD1 or TRBD2 (5 bases each). The CDR3 is 15 amino acids. The germline V gene has CDR1 SSHAT and CDR2 FNYEAQ (reference sequence). In DNA form, the CDR3 reads TGTGCTAGCAGCTTGGCCGGGACGGCTCAGGATGAGCAGTTCTTC. Amino acids: CASSLAGTAQDEQFF. Based on the CDR3 plus reference TRBV7-7 and TRBJ2-1, the full variable domain is GAGVSQSPRYKVTKRGQDVTLRCDPISSHATLYWYQQALGQGPEFLTYFNYEAQPDKSGLPSDRFSAERPEGSISTLTIQRTEQRDSAMYRCASSLAGTAQDEQFFGPGTRLTVL.

The chain joins TRBV28 to TRBJ2-5; 9 bases match TRBD2. Looked up from germline, CDR1 is MDHEN and CDR2 is SYDVKM. The CDR3 sequence is 15 residues long. V was pared by 3 bases and J by 1 base, with 3 bases of the junction left unmatched. CDR3 protein: CASSLTSGAQETQYF. CDR3 DNA sequence: TGTGCCAGCAGTTTGACTAGCGGAGCCCAAGAGACCCAGTACTTC.

The chain recombines TRBV18 with TRBJ1-3, with 7 bases matching TRBD1. V gave up 3 bases and J gave up 3 bases; unmatched junction bases: 5. This CDR3 is 15 amino acids long. The germline V gene encodes CDR1 KGHSH and CDR2 LQKENI. The CDR3 sequence is CASSPGTADGNTIYF. CDR3 DNA: TGTGCCAGCTCACCCGGGACAGCGGATGGAAACACCATATATTTT.

This sequence joins TRBV6-5 and TRBJ2-5, with D perhaps TRBD1 or TRBD2 (5 bases each). Per the germline V gene, CDR1 is MNHEY and CDR2 is SVGAGI. The CDR3 consists of 15 residues. Trimming shortened V by 5 bases and J by 3 bases, and 16 bases separated the two germline ends. The CDR3 protein is CASSHRIGTEETQYF. CDR3 in DNA: TGTGCCAGCAGTCACAGAATTGGGACGGAAGAGACCCAGTACTTC.